These 17 T cell receptor beta chains came from one sample sequenced in a study of cytomegalovirus exposure and HLA in healthy donors. TCRdb's copy holds only in-frame clones and misses some; the assay was immunoSEQ multiplex PCR. The sample lists 150,000 or so clones, approximately 81% seen once, with about a tenth in the top ten. Input material: PBMCs. Receptors originate from a man younger than 45 in good health and CMV-seropositive.

The chain combines TRBV7-2 with TRBJ2-3, with 9 bases aligning to TRBD2. Germline V CDR1 and CDR2: SGHTA, FQGNSA. V lost 9 bases and J lost 2; bases outside the gene matches: 9. The length of the CDR3 is 15 residues. The CDR3 DNA sequence: TGTGCCAGTTCGATAGCGGGGGAGTTCACAGATACGCAGTATTTT. Amino acid sequence: CASSIAGEFTDTQYF. Based on the CDR3 plus reference TRBV7-2 and TRBJ2-3, the full variable domain is GAGVSQSPSNKVTEKGKDVELRCDPISGHTALYWYRQSLGQGLEFLIYFQGNSAPDKSGLPSDRFSAERTGGSVSTLTIQRTQQEDSAVYLCASSIAGEFTDTQYFGPGTRLTVL.

This clone was counted once. The chain combines TRBV28 with TRBJ1-5, with 7 bases that match TRBD1. The CDR3 covers 15 residues. Germline V lookup: CDR1 MDHEN, CDR2 SYDVKM. The V and J ends lost 6 bases and 7 bases, in that order; junction bases with no gene match: 12. CDR3 protein: CASRFDRERRQPQHF. The CDR3 DNA reads TGTGCCAGCAGATTCGACAGGGAAAGACGGCAGCCCCAGCATTTT.

CDR3 sequence reads: CASSDGRGYLSSYNSPLHF. As DNA, the CDR3 is TGTGCCAGCAGCGACGGAAGGGGGTACCTAAGCTCCTATAATTCACCCCTCCACTTT. The chain couples TRBV11-2 to TRBJ1-6; possible D gene TRBD1, 6 bases. V lost 5 bases and J 0 bases, leaving 20 bases between the germline ends. The CDR3 is made up of 19 amino acids. Per the germline V gene, CDR1 is SGHAT and CDR2 is FQNNGV.

The CDR3 region has the DNA TGTGCCAGCAGCCAACCCCCCGGGACTAGCAACGAGCAGTACTTC. Translating gives CASSQPPGTSNEQYF. This rearrangement joins TRBV28 to TRBJ2-7; 9 bases map to TRBD2. The CDR3 is made up of 15 amino acids. Trimming took 6 bases from V and 5 from J; bases not matched to a gene: 11. Germline V gene sequence: CDR1 MDHEN, CDR2 SYDVKM.

This rearrangement joins TRBV7-8 to TRBJ1-6; 10 positions match TRBD1. V was pared by 0 bases and J by 9 bases, with 8 bases of the junction left unmatched. CDR1 and CDR2 from the germline V gene are SGHVS and FQNEAQ. This CDR3 comprises 17 residues. The CDR3 DNA reads as TGTGCCAGCAGCTTAGCGGTAGGGGACAGGGGCAGTTCACCCCTCCACTTT. Translated, it gives CASSLAVGDRGSSPLHF. The variable domain in full, completed from reference TRBV7-8 and TRBJ1-6, reads GAGVSQSPRYKVAKRGQDVALRCDPISGHVSLFWYQQALGQGPEFLTYFQNEAQLDKSGLPSDRFFAERPEGSVSTLKIQRTQQEDSAVYLCASSLAVGDRGSSPLHFGNGTRLTVT.

V gene TRBV5-4 combines with J gene TRBJ2-7; 11 positions match TRBD2. The CDR3 consists of 15 residues. Germline CDR1 reads SGHNT; CDR2 reads YYREEE (reference sequence). V shed 1 base, J shed 6 bases, and the junction held 6 bases outside the gene matches. CDR3 in amino acids: CASSLTRLAGSEQYF. In DNA, the CDR3 is TGTGCCAGCAGCTTGACCCGACTAGCGGGAAGCGAGCAGTACTTC.

CDR3: CASLGLAGSNEQFF. CDR3 DNA: TGTGCCAGCTTGGGACTAGCGGGATCAAATGAGCAGTTCTTC. The chain links TRBV19 to TRBJ2-1; 13 bases line up with TRBD2. J was trimmed by 7 bases and V by 9 bases; bases with no gene match: 6. This CDR3 has 14 residues. Germline-derived CDR1 and CDR2 are LNHDA and SQIVND (reference sequence).

This clone occurred a few times. This chain connects TRBV2 to TRBJ1-1; perhaps TRBD1 as D (5 bases). V lost 4 bases and J 7 bases, leaving 16 bases between the germline ends. The CDR3 runs to 14 residues. Germline V gene sequence: CDR1 SNHLY, CDR2 FYNNEI. CDR3 sequence (DNA): TGTGCCAGCAGTGTGGAGGGGAGATACAGTGAAGCTTTCTTT. This codes for CASSVEGRYSEAFF.

The rearrangement uses TRBV5-6 and TRBJ2-7, with D perhaps matching TRBD2 (6 bases). This CDR3 has 13 residues. The germline CDR1 and CDR2 sequences are SGHDT and YYEEEE. V lost 0 bases and J lost 3, with 7 bases in between. CDR3 amino acids: CASSLGGGYEQYF. CDR3 in DNA: TGTGCCAGCAGCTTGGGGGGAGGCTACGAGCAGTACTTC.

The V and J genes are TRBV28 and TRBJ2-3, with 9 bases identical to TRBD2. Germline loops: CDR1 MDHEN, CDR2 SYDVKM. Trimming removed 8 bases from V and 0 bases from J; junction bases left unmatched: 9. The CDR3 sequence is 16 residues long. Written as DNA, the CDR3 is TGTGCCAGCCACCGACTAGCGGAGTCTAGCACAGATACGCAGTATTTT. Translated: CASHRLAESSTDTQYF.

The chain recombines TRBV15 with TRBJ2-3; unclear D gene. V lost 0 bases and J lost 3, with 4 bases in between. The CDR3 runs to 13 residues. The germline gives CDR1 LNHNV, CDR2 YYDKDF (reference sequence). CDR3 DNA: TGTGCCACCAGCAGAGATTCAACAGATACGCAGTATTTT. This translates into CATSRDSTDTQYF. The variable domain in full, with the rest retrieved from reference TRBV15 and TRBJ2-3, is DAMVIQNPRYQVTQFGKPVTLSCSQTLNHNVMYWYQQKSSQAPKLLFHYYDKDFNNEADTPDNFQSRRPNTSFCFLDIRSPGLGDTAMYLCATSRDSTDTQYFGPGTRLTVL.

The gene calls are TRBV7-3 and TRBJ2-1; TRBD2 matches at 9 bases. The V gene's germline CDR1 is SGHTA and CDR2 FQGTGA. CDR3 size: 15 residues. V trimming: 4 bases; J trimming: 4 bases; junction bases outside the gene matches: 5. This CDR3 reads CASSSLAGVYNEQFF. The CDR3, as DNA: TGTGCCAGCAGCTCCTTAGCGGGAGTTTACAATGAGCAGTTCTTC.

The table lists this clone with a count of one. J is TRBJ2-3 and V is TRBV14, with D possibly being TRBD2 (6 bases). Trimming took 4 bases from V and 3 from J, leaving 11 bases between them. The CDR3 length is 14 residues. Looked up from germline, CDR1 is SGHDN and CDR2 is FVKESK. The CDR3 DNA reads as TGTGCCAGCAGCCTGGGACTGGCGACAGATACGCAGTATTTT. Protein product: CASSLGLATDTQYF.

The chain has TRBV7-8 and TRBJ2-3; possibly TRBD2 for D (5 bases). This CDR3 spans 15 amino acids. The V gene lost 1 base and the J gene lost 7 bases, with 15 bases spanning the gap. Germline lookup yields CDR1 SGHVS and CDR2 FQNEAQ. CDR3 sequence reads: CASSLGRRPGNTQYF. The CDR3, as DNA: TGTGCCAGCAGCTTAGGCAGGCGACCGGGAAATACGCAGTATTTT.

The V call is TRBV28, the J call TRBJ2-7, with D maybe TRBD2 (6 bases). The V end lost 3 bases, the J end lost 2 bases, and 23 bases lay between the germline ends. Germline-derived CDR1 and CDR2 are MDHEN and SYDVKM. CDR3 length: 18 residues. CDR3 sequence (DNA): TGTGCCAGCAGTTTTCAGAAAGGGCGGGACCGCTCCCCCTACGAGCAGTACTTC. Its translation: CASSFQKGRDRSPYEQYF.

This chain links TRBV5-1 with TRBJ2-5, with 8 bases identical to TRBD2. The CDR3 covers 16 residues. V lost 0 bases and J lost 9; bases outside the gene matches: 13. CDR1 and CDR2 from the germline V gene are SGHRS and YFSETQ. The CDR3 nucleotides are TGCGCCAGCAGCTTGGATCCGCGGGAGGTCTATTCGTCCCAGTACTTC. This gives the protein CASSLDPREVYSSQYF.

The chain employs TRBV7-9 and TRBJ2-7; tentatively, D is TRBD2 (6 bases). V lost 2 bases to trimming and J lost 3 bases, with 20 bases between them. Germline assignment: CDR1 SEHNR and CDR2 FQNEAQ (reference sequence). CDR3 size: 17 residues. The CDR3 sequence is CASSLNPVGGYGYEQYF. For the CDR3, the DNA is TGTGCCAGCAGCTTAAACCCTGTCGGGGGTTATGGCTACGAGCAGTACTTC.